The 15 T cell receptor beta chains listed next were all sequenced from one sample in a study of T cell clones after liver transplantation. Measured with immunoSEQ multiplex PCR; TCRdb has only the in-frame clones, and not every one. This sample has roughly 60,000 clones; around two thirds occur once, and the top ten carry roughly 2.8%. The specimen comprised CD4+ T cells from blood, sampled at the 15-month timepoint. The receptors stem from a human patient who received a liver transplant. Some T cells may trace back to the graft donor.

This clone occurred a few times. The chain employs TRBV30 and TRBJ2-3; 12 bases fit TRBD2. In germline, CDR1 is GTSNPN, CDR2 SVGIG (reference sequence). CDR3 length: 19 residues. J gave up 0 bases and V 1 base, and 11 bases lay outside the gene matches. The CDR3 DNA sequence: TGTGCCTGGAGTGGGGGACTAGCGGGCACAATGGTCAGCACAGATACGCAGTATTTT. Amino acids: CAWSGGLAGTMVSTDTQYF.

The rearrangement links TRBV4-3 to TRBJ2-6, with unresolved D. Germline V gene data show CDR1 as LGHNA and CDR2 as YSLEER. The CDR3 covers 16 residues. The germline V and J ends were trimmed by 4 bases and 1 base, with 11 bases remaining between them. Here the CDR3 reads CASSLARLSGANVLTF. DNA for the CDR3: TGCGCCAGCAGCCTCGCCCGGTTATCTGGGGCCAACGTCCTGACTTTC.

The chain employs TRBV28 and TRBJ1-6; TRBD1 might be the D (6 bases). Germline V lookup: CDR1 MDHEN, CDR2 SYDVKM. V was clipped by 5 bases and J by 9 bases, with 14 bases between them. CDR3 length: 14 residues. CDR3 sequence reads: CASSGQLSSSPLHF. CDR3 DNA sequence: TGTGCCAGCAGTGGACAGTTATCTAGTTCACCCCTCCACTTT.

V and J are TRBV29-1 and TRBJ2-2, with 10 bases fitting TRBD2. V dropped 1 base and J dropped 0; count of bases not matched to a gene: 11. The V gene's germline CDR1 is SQVTM and CDR2 ANQGSEA. The CDR3 length is 19 residues. Here the CDR3 reads CSVEARGASGGSNTGELFF. Here the CDR3 DNA reads TGCAGCGTTGAAGCTCGGGGGGCTAGCGGGGGCTCGAACACCGGGGAGCTGTTTTTT.

V gene TRBV5-1 combines with J gene TRBJ1-1; 12 nucleotides agree with TRBD1. Looked up from germline, CDR1 is SGHRS and CDR2 is YFSETQ. The CDR3 totals 17 residues. Trimming removed 4 bases from V and 5 bases from J; junction bases left unmatched: 12. In DNA, the CDR3 is TGCGCCAGCAGCAGACCCGGGACAGGGGGCCGGGGTACTGAAGCTTTCTTT. Translating gives CASSRPGTGGRGTEAFF.

The rearrangement uses TRBV2 and TRBJ1-2; tentatively, D is TRBD1 (5 bases). Trimming took 6 bases from V and 0 from J, leaving 11 bases between them. This CDR3 has 14 residues. CDR1 is SNHLY, CDR2 FYNNEI, per germline. The CDR3 DNA sequence: TGTGCCAGCAGGCAGACAGATACTAACTATGGCTACACCTTC. Amino acids: CASRQTDTNYGYTF.

The chain joins TRBV7-2 to TRBJ2-2; unclear D gene. CDR1 SGHTA and CDR2 FQGNSA come from the germline V gene. Trimming pared 1 base from V and 4 bases from J, leaving 7 bases between. This CDR3 comprises 14 residues. Here the CDR3 reads CASSLVGPTGELFF. The CDR3, as DNA: TGTGCCAGCAGCTTAGTCGGACCCACCGGGGAGCTGTTTTTT.

Only a few counts were recorded for this clone. This chain uses TRBV30 with TRBJ1-5, with D hard to call. Trimming took 1 base from V and 2 from J, leaving 9 bases between them. The CDR3 length is 14 residues. Germline CDR1 is GTSNPN and CDR2 is SVGIG (reference sequence). Here the CDR3 reads CAWSGTWGNQPQHF. For the CDR3, the DNA is TGTGCCTGGAGTGGAACGTGGGGCAATCAGCCCCAGCATTTT.

This chain uses TRBV28 with TRBJ1-4; D ambiguous. This CDR3 contains 13 residues. Germline lookup yields CDR1 MDHEN and CDR2 SYDVKM. V gave up 4 bases and J gave up 17 bases, with 20 bases separating them. The CDR3 sequence: CASSSKNPPGLFF. For the CDR3, the DNA is TGTGCCAGCAGTTCAAAAAATCCCCCCGGGCTCTTTTTT. Looking up the rest from reference TRBV28 and TRBJ1-4 gives the full variable domain: DVKVTQSSRYLVKRTGEKVFLECVQDMDHENMFWYRQDPGLGLRLIYFSYDVKMKEKGDIPEGYSVSREKKERFSLILESASTNQTSMYLCASSSKNPPGLFFGSGTQLSVL.

This clone has a handful of counts. The chain recombines TRBV13 with TRBJ1-6; the D is unclear. This CDR3 comprises 14 residues. The germline V gene has CDR1 PRHDT and CDR2 FYEKMQ (reference sequence). V was pared by 3 bases and J by 7 bases, with 10 bases between. The CDR3 reads CASSLRGKNSPLHF. The CDR3, as DNA: TGTGCCAGCAGCTTGAGAGGAAAGAATTCACCCCTCCACTTT.

This clone was counted only a few times. V and J are TRBV10-3 and TRBJ2-1; 9 bases line up with TRBD2. Trimming at V came to 10 bases and at J to 5 bases, leaving 12 bases not matched to a gene. CDR1 ENHRY and CDR2 SYGVKD come from the germline V gene. The CDR3 sequence is 15 residues long. CDR3 DNA sequence: TGTGCCAGCAAGGGCGGGAGGGTTAGCGACAATGAGCAGTTCTTC. It translates to CASKGGRVSDNEQFF.

This chain links TRBV6-1 with TRBJ1-1, with D tentatively TRBD1 (5 bases). CDR3 length: 13 amino acids. V was trimmed by 8 bases and J by 2 bases, leaving 12 bases between them. Germline values: CDR1 MNHNS, CDR2 SASEGT. The CDR3 DNA follows: TGTGCCAGCCTATTAGGGGTAAACACTGAAGCTTTCTTT. Amino acid sequence: CASLLGVNTEAFF.

The V and J genes are TRBV18 and TRBJ2-1; D is undetermined. CDR1 and CDR2 (germline): KGHSH, LQKENI. The CDR3 spans 14 residues. The V and J ends lost 1 base and 4 bases respectively, with 8 bases between them. CDR3 sequence (DNA): TGTGCCAGCTCACCACGCTCAGAGTACAATGAGCAGTTCTTC. Amino acids: CASSPRSEYNEQFF.

This chain joins TRBV5-6 and TRBJ1-1; no definite D call. V lost 6 bases to trimming and J lost 0 bases, with 15 bases between them. CDR3 length equals 15 residues. Germline V lookup: CDR1 SGHDT, CDR2 YYEEEE. The CDR3 loop reads CASNFGPTVNTEAFF. The CDR3 nucleotides are TGTGCCAGCAACTTCGGGCCGACGGTGAACACTGAAGCTTTCTTT.

The chain carries TRBV5-1 and TRBJ2-3; D is unclear. The CDR3 has 14 amino acids. V was shortened by 9 bases and J by 3 bases, with 17 bases between the two germline ends. The germline V gene has CDR1 SGHRS and CDR2 YFSETQ. DNA for the CDR3: TGCGCCACCACCCGGAATAGCCTGACAGATACGCAGTATTTT. Translation gives CATTRNSLTDTQYF.